Listed below are T cell receptor beta chains from one sample, sequenced in a study of blood T cells in healthy people across ages. MiXCR, applied by TCRdb to the 5' RACE reads, yields one record per CDR3 protein. The data contain about 1.8 million distinct CDR3 sequences, 40% to 55% of them singletons. The sample was blood. The receptor source for this set is a woman aged 35 to 49 in good health. The CDR3 runs from the conserved cysteine through the conserved F or W. The order of the fields is V gene, clone size, D gene, J gene, CDR3 DNA, CDR3 protein. The D gene is left open where the match is weak. Clone size is stated in some rows and not others, as once, few, many or a class when expanded.

TRBV28	.	.	TRBJ1-1	TGTGCCAGCCGTGCAGGTTTAAGGCCTGAAGCTTTCTTT	CASRAGLRPEAFF
TRBV14	few	TRBD2	TRBJ2-1	TGTGCCAGCAGCCAAGATGGGGCCGGGGGGTTTAACAATGAGCAGTTCTTC	CASSQDGAGGFNNEQFF
TRBV9	.	TRBD2	TRBJ2-2	TGTGCCAGCAGCACCGGACTAGCGGGGGGGCACGGGGAGCTGTTTTTT	CASSTGLAGGHGELFF
TRBV18	.	TRBD1	TRBJ1-2	TGTGCCAGCTCACCGGACAGGGGAACTGGCTACACCTTC	CASSPDRGTGYTF
TRBV6-2/TRBV6-3	.	.	TRBJ1-5	TGTGCCAGCGACCCATTGAGTAGCTATCAGCCCCAGCATTTT	CASDPLSSYQPQHF
TRBV7-9	.	TRBD2	TRBJ2-5	TGTGCCAGCAGCTCAGCGACTAGCGGGGTTATAGAGACCCAGTACTTC	CASSSATSGVIETQYF
TRBV18	.	.	TRBJ2-3	TGTGCCAGCTCTGAAGCGGGTGGCGAACGCACAGATACGCAGTATTTT	CASSEAGGERTDTQYF
TRBV9	.	.	TRBJ2-1	TGTGCCAGCAGCGTAGAGGTCGTCAGTAACAATGAGCAGTTCTTC	CASSVEVVSNNEQFF
TRBV28	.	.	TRBJ2-7	TGTGCCAGCAGTTCAGAGCTCTACGAGCAGTACTTC	CASSSELYEQYF
TRBV6-1	.	.	TRBJ2-3	TGTGCCAGCAGAATAGACAGGAGCACAGATACGCAGTATTTT	CASRIDRSTDTQYF
TRBV13	.	.	TRBJ2-3	TGTGCCAGCAGCTTATTTGTACAGGACATCACAGATACGCAGTATTTT	CASSLFVQDITDTQYF
TRBV29-1	.	.	TRBJ2-5	TGCAGCGTTGTTGGGGCCGGGTGGGAGACCCAGTACTTC	CSVVGAGWETQYF
TRBV11-2	.	.	TRBJ1-2	TGTGCCAGCAGCTATAACAGGGATCTGAACTATGGCTACACCTTC	CASSYNRDLNYGYTF
TRBV28	.	.	TRBJ2-7	TGTGCCAGCAGCCTCCCAGGGGTGGCCTCCTACGAGCAGTACTTC	CASSLPGVASYEQYF
TRBV10-3	.	TRBD2	TRBJ2-3	TGTGCCATCAGCTCCGGGACTAGCGGGGAAACAGATACGCAGTATTTT	CAISSGTSGETDTQYF
TRBV21-1	.	.	TRBJ2-7	TGTGCCAGCAGCAAAAAACGACCGGGCAGGGGACCCTGTGGGTTCCCCTACGAGCAGTACTTC	CASSKKRPGRGPCGFPYEQYF
TRBV12-3/TRBV12-4	.	TRBD2	TRBJ2-1	TGTGCCAGCACTTCCCCCGTACGGGGGGGGCAGTTCTTC	CASTSPVRGGQFF
TRBV4-1	.	.	TRBJ1-5	TGCGCCAGCAGCCAAGATTTTGGGAATCGCAATCAGCCCCAGCATTTT	CASSQDFGNRNQPQHF
TRBV4-1	.	TRBD2	TRBJ2-7	TGCGCCAGCAGCCAAGGCGGCGGGGGGTTCTCCTACGAGCAGTACTTC	CASSQGGGGFSYEQYF
TRBV18	.	TRBD1	TRBJ2-7	TGTGCCAGCTCACCACCCTCCGGGACAGGAGTTTACGAGCAGTACTTC	CASSPPSGTGVYEQYF
TRBV10-1	.	TRBD2	TRBJ2-3	TGCGCCAGCGCCGCGGGCGTAGCGGGGGACACAGATACGCAGTATTTT	CASAAGVAGDTDTQYF
TRBV13	.	.	TRBJ2-4	TGTGCCAGCAGCTCTGCAGCGGGCAGAAACATTCAGTACTTC	CASSSAAGRNIQYF
TRBV4-3	few	.	TRBJ2-3	TGCGCCAGCAGCCAAGATAGGGCGGGGATGAGCACAGATACGCAGTATTTT	CASSQDRAGMSTDTQYF
TRBV29-1	few	TRBD2	TRBJ2-1	TGCAGCACAATCAGGGACTCCGGGAGGAATGAGCAGTTCTTC	CSTIRDSGRNEQFF
TRBV5-5	few	.	TRBJ2-1	TGTGCCAGCAGCTTGTGGGGGGTTGCCTACAATGAGCAGTTCTTC	CASSLWGVAYNEQFF
TRBV7-2	many	.	TRBJ2-6	TGTGCCAGCAGCTTAGCCCTAGCTGGGGCCAACGTCCTGACTTTC	CASSLALAGANVLTF
TRBV7-2	few	.	TRBJ2-7	TGTGCCAGCTCACGCCACCCTAATTACGAGCAGTACTTC	CASSRHPNYEQYF
TRBV6-2/TRBV6-3	.	TRBD1	TRBJ2-3	TGTGCCAGCAGTTACAATTCGTTCGGACAGGAGCGGGATACGCAGTATTTT	CASSYNSFGQERDTQYF